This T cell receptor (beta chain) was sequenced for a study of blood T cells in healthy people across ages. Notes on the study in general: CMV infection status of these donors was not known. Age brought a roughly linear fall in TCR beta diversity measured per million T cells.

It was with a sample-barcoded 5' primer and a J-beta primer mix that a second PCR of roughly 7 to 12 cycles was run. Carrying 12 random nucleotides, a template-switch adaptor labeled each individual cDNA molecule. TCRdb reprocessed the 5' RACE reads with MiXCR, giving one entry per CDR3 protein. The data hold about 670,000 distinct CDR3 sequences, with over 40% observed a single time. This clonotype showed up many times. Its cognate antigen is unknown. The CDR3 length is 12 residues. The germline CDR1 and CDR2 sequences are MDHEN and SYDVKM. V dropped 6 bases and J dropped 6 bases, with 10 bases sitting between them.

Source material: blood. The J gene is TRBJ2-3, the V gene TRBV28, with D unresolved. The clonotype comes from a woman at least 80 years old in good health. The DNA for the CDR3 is TGTGCCAGCAGCCCTCGCTCCGATACGCAGTATTTT. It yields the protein CASSPRSDTQYF.